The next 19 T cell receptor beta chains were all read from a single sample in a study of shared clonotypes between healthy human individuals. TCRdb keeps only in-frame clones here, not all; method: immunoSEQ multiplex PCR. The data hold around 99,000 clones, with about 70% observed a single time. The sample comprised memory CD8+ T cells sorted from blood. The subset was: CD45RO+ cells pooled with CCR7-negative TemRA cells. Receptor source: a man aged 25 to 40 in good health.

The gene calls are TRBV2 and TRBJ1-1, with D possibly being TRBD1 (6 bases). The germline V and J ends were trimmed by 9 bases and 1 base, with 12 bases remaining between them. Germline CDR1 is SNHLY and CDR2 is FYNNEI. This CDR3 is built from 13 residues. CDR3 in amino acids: CARQLGQNTEAFF. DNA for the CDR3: TGTGCCAGACAGTTGGGACAGAACACTGAAGCTTTCTTT.

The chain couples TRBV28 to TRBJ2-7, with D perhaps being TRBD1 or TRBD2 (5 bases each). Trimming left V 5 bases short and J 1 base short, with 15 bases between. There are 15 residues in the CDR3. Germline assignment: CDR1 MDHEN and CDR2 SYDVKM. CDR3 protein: CASSRGGFRSYEQYF. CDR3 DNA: TGTGCCAGCAGTCGGGGCGGGTTTCGTTCCTACGAGCAGTACTTC.

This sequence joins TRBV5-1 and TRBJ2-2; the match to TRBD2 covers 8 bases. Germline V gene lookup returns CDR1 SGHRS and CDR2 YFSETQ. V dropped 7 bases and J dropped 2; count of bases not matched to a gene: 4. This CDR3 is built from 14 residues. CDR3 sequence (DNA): TGCGCCAGCTGGAGCGGGGGTAACACCGGGGAGCTGTTTTTT. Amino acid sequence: CASWSGGNTGELFF. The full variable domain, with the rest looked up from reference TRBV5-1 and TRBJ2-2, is KAGVTQTPRYLIKTRGQQVTLSCSPISGHRSVSWYQQTPGQGLQFLFEYFSETQRNKGNFPGRFSGRQFSNSRSEMNVSTLELGDSALYLCASWSGGNTGELFFGEGSRLTVL.

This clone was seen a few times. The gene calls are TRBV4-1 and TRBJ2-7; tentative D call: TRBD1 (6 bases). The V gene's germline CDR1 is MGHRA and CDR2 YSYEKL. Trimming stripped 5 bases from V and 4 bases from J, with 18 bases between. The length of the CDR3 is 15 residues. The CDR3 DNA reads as TGCGCCAGCAGCTACACACAGGGTAGGGGATACGAGCAGTACTTC. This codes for CASSYTQGRGYEQYF.

This CDR3 reads CASSSPRGGRDYNEQFF. The CDR3 bases are TGTGCCAGCAGCTCTCCCCGGGGCGGGAGGGATTACAATGAGCAGTTCTTC. The chain joins TRBV11-1 to TRBJ2-1, with 9 bases lining up with TRBD2. The CDR3 is 17 residues long. After removal of 4 bases from V and 4 bases from J, the junction contained 11 bases not matched to a gene. Germline-derived CDR1 and CDR2 are SGHAT and FQDESV (reference sequence).

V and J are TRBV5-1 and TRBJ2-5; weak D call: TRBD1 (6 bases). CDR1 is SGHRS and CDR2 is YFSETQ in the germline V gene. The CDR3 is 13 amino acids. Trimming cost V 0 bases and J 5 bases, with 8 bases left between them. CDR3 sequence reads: CASSLGQAETQYF. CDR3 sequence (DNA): TGCGCCAGCAGCTTGGGACAGGCCGAGACCCAGTACTTC.

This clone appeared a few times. The CDR3 DNA reads as TGTGCCGGAGACAGGGGAGAAACTGAAGCTTTCTTT. It translates to CAGDRGETEAFF. V and J are TRBV2 and TRBJ1-1, with 8 bases matching TRBD1. Germline V gene sequence: CDR1 SNHLY, CDR2 FYNNEI. The J segment lost 5 bases and the V segment lost 11 bases, leaving 7 bases of the junction unmatched. This CDR3 is 12 amino acids long.

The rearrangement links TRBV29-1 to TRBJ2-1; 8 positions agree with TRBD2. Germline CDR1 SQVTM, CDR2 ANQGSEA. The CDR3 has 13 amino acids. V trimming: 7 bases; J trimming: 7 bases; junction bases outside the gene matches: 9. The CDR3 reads CSGSGIIPNEQFF. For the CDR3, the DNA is TGCAGCGGTAGCGGGATAATACCAAATGAGCAGTTCTTC.

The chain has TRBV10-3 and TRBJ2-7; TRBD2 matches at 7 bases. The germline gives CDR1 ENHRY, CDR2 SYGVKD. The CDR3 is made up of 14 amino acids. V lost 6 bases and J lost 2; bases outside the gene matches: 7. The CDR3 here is CAISGGTSPYEQYF. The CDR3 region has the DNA TGTGCCATCAGCGGGGGGACCTCCCCCTACGAGCAGTACTTC.

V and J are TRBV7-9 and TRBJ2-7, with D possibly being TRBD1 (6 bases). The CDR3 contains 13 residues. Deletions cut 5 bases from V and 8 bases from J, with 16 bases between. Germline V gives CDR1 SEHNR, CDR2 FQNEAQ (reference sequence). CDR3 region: CASSITTGSKQYF. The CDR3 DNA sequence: TGTGCCAGCAGCATAACGACAGGTAGTAAGCAGTACTTC.

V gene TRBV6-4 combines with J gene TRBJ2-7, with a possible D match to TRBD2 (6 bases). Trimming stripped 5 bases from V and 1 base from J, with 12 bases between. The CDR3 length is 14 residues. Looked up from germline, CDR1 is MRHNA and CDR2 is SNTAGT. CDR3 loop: CASSRGMGSYEQYF. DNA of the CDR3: TGTGCCAGCAGTCGGGGGATGGGTTCCTACGAGCAGTACTTC.

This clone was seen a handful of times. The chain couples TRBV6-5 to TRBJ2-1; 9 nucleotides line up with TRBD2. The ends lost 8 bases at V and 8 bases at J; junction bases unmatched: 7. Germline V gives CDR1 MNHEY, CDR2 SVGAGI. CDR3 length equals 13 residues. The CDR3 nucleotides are TGTGCCAGCGCTAGCGGGGTGATCCATGAGCAGTTCTTC. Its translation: CASASGVIHEQFF.

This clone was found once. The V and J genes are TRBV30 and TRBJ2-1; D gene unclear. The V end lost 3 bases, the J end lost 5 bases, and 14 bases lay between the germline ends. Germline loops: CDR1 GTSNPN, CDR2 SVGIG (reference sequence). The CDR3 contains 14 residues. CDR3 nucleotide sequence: TGTGCCTGGAGCCACTCTCTTTTCAACAATGAGCAGTTCTTC. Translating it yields CAWSHSLFNNEQFF.

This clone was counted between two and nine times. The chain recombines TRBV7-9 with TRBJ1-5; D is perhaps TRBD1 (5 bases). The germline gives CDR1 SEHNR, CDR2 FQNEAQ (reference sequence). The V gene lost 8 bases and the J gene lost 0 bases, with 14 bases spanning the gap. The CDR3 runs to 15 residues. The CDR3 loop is CASAGGVHSNQPQHF. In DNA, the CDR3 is TGTGCCAGCGCGGGGGGAGTTCATAGCAATCAGCCCCAGCATTTT.

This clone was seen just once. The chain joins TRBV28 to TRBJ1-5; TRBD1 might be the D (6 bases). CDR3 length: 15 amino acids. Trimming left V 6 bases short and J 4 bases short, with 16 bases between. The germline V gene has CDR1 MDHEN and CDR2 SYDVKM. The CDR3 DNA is TGTGCCAGCAGCCTAGGGGGGGCAGTAAATCAGCCCCAGCATTTT. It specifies CASSLGGAVNQPQHF.

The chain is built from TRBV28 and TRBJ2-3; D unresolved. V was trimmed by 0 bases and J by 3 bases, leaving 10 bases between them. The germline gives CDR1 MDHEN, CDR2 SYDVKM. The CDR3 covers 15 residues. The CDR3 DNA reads TGTGCCAGCAGTTTATGGGAAGAATCTACAGATACGCAGTATTTT. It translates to CASSLWEESTDTQYF.

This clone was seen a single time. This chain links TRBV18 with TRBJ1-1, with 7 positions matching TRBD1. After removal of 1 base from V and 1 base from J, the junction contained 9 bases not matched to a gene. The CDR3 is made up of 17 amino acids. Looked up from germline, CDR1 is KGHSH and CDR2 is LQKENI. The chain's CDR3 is CASSPRLGTAENTEAFF. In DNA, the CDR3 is TGTGCCAGCTCACCACGCCTCGGGACAGCGGAGAACACTGAAGCTTTCTTT.

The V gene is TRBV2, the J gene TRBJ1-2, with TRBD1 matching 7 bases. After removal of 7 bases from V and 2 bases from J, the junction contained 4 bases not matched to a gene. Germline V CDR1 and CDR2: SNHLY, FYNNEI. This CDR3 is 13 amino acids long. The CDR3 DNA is TGTGCCAGCACCAGGGACAGCAACTATGGCTACACCTTC. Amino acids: CASTRDSNYGYTF. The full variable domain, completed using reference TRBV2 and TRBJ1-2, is EPEVTQTPSHQVTQMGQEVILRCVPISNHLYFYWYRQILGQKVEFLVSFYNNEISEKSEIFDDQFSVERPDGSNFTLKIRSTKLEDSAMYFCASTRDSNYGYTFGSGTRLTVV.

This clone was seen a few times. CDR3 protein: CASSPGFSGRGSYNEQFF. CDR3 sequence (DNA): TGTGCCAGCAGCCCCGGCTTTAGCGGGAGAGGCTCCTACAATGAGCAGTTCTTC. This chain links TRBV5-4 with TRBJ2-1; 9 bases are a match to TRBD2. The CDR3 has 18 amino acids. The germline V gene encodes CDR1 SGHNT and CDR2 YYREEE (reference sequence). Trimming at V came to 4 bases and at J to 0 bases, leaving 11 bases not matched to a gene.